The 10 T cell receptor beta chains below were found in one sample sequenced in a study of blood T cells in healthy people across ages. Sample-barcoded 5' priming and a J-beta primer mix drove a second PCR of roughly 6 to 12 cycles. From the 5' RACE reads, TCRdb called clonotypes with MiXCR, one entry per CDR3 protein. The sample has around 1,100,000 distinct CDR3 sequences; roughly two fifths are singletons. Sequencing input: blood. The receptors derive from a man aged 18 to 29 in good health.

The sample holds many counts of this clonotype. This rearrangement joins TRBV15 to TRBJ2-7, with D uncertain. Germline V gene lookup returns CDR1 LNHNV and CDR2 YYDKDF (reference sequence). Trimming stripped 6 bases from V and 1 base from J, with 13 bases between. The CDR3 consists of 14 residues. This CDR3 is CATRKDISSYEQYF. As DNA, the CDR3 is TGTGCCACCAGGAAAGACATTTCTTCCTACGAGCAGTACTTC.

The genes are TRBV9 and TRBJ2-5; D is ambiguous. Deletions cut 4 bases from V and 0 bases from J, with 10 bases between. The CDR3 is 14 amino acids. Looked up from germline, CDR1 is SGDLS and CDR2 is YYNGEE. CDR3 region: CASSIGRYQETQYF. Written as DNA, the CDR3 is TGTGCCAGCAGCATAGGCCGGTACCAAGAGACCCAGTACTTC.

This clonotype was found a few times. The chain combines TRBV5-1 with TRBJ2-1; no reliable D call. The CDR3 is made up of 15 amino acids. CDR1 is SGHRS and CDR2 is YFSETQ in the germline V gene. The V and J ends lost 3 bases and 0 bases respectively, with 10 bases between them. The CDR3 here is CASSSDGYSYNEQFF. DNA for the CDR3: TGCGCCAGCAGCTCGGACGGGTACTCCTACAATGAGCAGTTCTTC.

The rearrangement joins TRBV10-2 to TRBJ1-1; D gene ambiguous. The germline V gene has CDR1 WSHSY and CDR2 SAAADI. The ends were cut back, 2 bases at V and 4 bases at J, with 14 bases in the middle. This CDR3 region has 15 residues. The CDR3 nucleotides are TGCGCCAGCAGTGAGATCCGGGGTGGCGGCACTGAAGCTTTCTTT. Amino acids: CASSEIRGGGTEAFF.

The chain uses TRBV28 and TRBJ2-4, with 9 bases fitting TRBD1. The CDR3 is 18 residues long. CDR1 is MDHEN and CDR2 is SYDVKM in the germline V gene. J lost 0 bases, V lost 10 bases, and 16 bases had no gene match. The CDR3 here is CATGARTGAPSAKNIQYF. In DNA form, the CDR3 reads TGTGCCACTGGGGCCCGGACAGGGGCCCCGTCAGCCAAAAACATTCAGTACTTC.

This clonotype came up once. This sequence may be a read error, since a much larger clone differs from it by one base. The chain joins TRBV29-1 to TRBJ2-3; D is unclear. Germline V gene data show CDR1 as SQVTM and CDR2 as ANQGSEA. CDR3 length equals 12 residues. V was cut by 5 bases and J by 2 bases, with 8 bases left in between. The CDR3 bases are TGCAGCGTTTGCGTATCCACAGATACGCAGTATTTT. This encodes CSVCVSTDTQYF.

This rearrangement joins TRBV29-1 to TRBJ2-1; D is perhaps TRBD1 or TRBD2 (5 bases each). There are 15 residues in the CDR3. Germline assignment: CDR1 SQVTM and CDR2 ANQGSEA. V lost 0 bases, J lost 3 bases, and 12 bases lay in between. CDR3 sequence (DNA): TGCAGCGTTGAAGATCGGCCAGGGAGCTACAATGAGCAGTTCTTC. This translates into CSVEDRPGSYNEQFF.

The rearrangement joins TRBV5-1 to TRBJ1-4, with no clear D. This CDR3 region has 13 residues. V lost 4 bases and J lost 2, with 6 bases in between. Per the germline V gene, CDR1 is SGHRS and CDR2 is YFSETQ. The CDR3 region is CASSRETNEKLFF. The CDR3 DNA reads TGCGCCAGCAGCCGGGAGACTAATGAAAAACTGTTTTTT.

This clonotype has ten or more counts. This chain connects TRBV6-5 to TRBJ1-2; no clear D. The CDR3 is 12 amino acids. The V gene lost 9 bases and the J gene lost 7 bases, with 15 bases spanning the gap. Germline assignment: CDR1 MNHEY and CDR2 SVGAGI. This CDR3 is CASTSAVSGYTF. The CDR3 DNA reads TGTGCCAGTACTTCAGCGGTTTCTGGCTACACCTTC.

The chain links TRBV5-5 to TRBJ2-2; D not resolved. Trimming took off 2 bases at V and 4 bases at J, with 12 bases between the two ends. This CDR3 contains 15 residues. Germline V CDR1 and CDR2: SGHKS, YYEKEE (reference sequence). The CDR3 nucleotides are TGTGCCAGCAGCTTCCGGGTTCCGGGCACCGGGGAGCTGTTTTTT. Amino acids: CASSFRVPGTGELFF.